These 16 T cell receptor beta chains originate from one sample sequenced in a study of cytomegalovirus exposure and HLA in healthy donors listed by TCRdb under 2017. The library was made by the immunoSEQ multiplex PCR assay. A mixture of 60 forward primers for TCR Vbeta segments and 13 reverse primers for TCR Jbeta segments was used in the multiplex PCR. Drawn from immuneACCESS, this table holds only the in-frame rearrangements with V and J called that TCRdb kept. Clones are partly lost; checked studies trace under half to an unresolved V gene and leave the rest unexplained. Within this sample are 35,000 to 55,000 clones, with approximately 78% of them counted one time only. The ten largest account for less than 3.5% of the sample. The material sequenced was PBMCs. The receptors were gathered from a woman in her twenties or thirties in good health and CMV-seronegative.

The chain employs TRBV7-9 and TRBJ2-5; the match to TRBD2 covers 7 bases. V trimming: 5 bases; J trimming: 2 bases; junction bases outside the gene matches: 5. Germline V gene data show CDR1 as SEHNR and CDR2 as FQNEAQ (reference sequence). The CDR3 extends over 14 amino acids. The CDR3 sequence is CASSRLADQETQYF. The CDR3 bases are TGTGCCAGCAGCCGCCTAGCGGATCAAGAGACCCAGTACTTC.

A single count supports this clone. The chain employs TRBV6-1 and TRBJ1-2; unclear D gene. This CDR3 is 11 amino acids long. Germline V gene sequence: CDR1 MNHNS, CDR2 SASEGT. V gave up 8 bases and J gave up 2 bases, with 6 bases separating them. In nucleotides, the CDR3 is TGTGCCAGCGACATAAACTATGGCTACACCTTC. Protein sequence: CASDINYGYTF.

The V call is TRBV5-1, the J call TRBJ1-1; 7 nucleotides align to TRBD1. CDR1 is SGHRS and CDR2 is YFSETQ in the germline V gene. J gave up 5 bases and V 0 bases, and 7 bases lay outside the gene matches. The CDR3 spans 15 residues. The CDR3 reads CASSLGQGAGTEAFF. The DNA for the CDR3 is TGCGCCAGCAGCTTGGGACAGGGCGCGGGTACTGAAGCTTTCTTT.

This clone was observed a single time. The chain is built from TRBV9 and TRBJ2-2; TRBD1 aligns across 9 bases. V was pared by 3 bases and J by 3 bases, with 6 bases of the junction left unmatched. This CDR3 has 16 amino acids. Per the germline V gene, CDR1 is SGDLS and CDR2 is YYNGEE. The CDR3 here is CASSATGGADTGELFF. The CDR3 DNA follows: TGTGCCAGCAGCGCAACAGGGGGCGCGGACACCGGGGAGCTGTTTTTT.

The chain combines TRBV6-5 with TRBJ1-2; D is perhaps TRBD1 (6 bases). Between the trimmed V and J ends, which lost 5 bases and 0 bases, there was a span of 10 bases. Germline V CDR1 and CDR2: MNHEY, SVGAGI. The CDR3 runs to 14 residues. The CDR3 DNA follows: TGTGCCAGCAGTGACAGGTCTTCTAACTATGGCTACACCTTC. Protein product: CASSDRSSNYGYTF.

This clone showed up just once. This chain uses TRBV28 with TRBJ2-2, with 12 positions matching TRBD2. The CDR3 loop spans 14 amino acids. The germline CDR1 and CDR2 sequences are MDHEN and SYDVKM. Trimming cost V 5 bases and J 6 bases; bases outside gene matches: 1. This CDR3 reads CASSPSGRAGELFF. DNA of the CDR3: TGTGCCAGCAGTCCTAGCGGGAGGGCCGGGGAGCTGTTTTTT.

The CDR3 DNA sequence: TGTGCCATCAATAGCGGGGGGGAGGCCACCGGGGAGCTGTTTTTT. Amino acid sequence: CAINSGGEATGELFF. The chain recombines TRBV10-3 with TRBJ2-2, with 11 bases fitting TRBD2. The CDR3 spans 15 residues. Germline V gives CDR1 ENHRY, CDR2 SYGVKD. V shed 7 bases, J shed 4 bases, and the junction held 5 bases outside the gene matches.

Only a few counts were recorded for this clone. CDR3 residues: CASSQNGNRGGDEKLFF. The CDR3 nucleotides read TGTGCCAGCAGCCAGAACGGAAACAGGGGAGGTGATGAAAAACTGTTTTTT. This rearrangement joins TRBV4-2 to TRBJ1-4, with TRBD1 matching over 7 bases. This CDR3 comprises 17 residues. Germline CDR1 reads LGHNA; CDR2 reads YNFKEQ. V dropped 3 bases and J dropped 6; count of bases not matched to a gene: 13.

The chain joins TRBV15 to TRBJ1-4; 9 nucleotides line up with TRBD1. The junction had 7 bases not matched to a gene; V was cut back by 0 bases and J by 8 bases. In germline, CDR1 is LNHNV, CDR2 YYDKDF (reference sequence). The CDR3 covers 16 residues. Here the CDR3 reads CATSRDLGTGREKLFF. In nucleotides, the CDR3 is TGTGCCACCAGCAGAGACCTCGGGACAGGGCGCGAAAAACTGTTTTTT.

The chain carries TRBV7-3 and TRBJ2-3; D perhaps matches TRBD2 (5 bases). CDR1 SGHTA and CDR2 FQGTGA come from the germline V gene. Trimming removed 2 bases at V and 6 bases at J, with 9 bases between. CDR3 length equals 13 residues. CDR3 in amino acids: CASSLSGSDTQYF. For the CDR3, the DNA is TGTGCCAGCAGCTTATCGGGGTCGGATACGCAGTATTTT.

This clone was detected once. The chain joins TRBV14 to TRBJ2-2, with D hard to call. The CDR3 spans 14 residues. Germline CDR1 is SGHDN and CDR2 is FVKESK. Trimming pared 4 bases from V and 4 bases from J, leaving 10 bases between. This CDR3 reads CASSLDSFTGELFF. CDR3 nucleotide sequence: TGTGCCAGCAGCCTCGACTCCTTCACCGGGGAGCTGTTTTTT.

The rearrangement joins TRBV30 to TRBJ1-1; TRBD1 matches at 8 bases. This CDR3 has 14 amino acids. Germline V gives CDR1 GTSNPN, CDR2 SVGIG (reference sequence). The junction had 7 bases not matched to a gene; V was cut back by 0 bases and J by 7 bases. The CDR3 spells CAWSVSGGPYEAFF. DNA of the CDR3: TGTGCCTGGAGTGTATCAGGGGGCCCATATGAAGCTTTCTTT.

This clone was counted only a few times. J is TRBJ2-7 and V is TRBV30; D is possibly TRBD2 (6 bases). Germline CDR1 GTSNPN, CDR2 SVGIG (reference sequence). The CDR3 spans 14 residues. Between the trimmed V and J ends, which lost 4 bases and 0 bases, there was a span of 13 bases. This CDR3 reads CAWKRAGYSYEQYF. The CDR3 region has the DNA TGTGCCTGGAAGAGGGCGGGATACTCCTACGAGCAGTACTTC. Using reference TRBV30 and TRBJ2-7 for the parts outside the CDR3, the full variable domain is SQTIHQWPATLVQPVGSPLSLECTVEGTSNPNLYWYRQAAGRGLQLLFYSVGIGQISSEVPQNLSASRPQDRQFILSSKKLLLSDSGFYLCAWKRAGYSYEQYFGPGTRLTVT.

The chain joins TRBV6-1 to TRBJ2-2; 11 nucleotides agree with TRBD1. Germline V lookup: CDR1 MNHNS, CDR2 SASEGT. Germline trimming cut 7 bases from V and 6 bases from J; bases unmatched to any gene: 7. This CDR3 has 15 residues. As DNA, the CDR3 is TGTGCCAGCACCATAAAGGGACAGGGGGCCGGGGAGCTGTTTTTT. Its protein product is CASTIKGQGAGELFF.

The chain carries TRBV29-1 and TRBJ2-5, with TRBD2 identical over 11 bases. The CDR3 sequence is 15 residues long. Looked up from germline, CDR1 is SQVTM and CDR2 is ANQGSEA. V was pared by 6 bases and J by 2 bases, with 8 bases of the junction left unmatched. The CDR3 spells CSVAGTSGAQETQYF. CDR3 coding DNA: TGCAGCGTGGCAGGGACTAGCGGAGCGCAAGAGACCCAGTACTTC.

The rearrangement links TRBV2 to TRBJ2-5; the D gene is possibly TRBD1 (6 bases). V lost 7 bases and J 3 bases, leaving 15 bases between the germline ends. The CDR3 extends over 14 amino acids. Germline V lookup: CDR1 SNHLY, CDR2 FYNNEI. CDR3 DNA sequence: TGTGCCAGCACCCAACAGGGTGGGGAAGAGACCCAGTACTTC. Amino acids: CASTQQGGEETQYF.